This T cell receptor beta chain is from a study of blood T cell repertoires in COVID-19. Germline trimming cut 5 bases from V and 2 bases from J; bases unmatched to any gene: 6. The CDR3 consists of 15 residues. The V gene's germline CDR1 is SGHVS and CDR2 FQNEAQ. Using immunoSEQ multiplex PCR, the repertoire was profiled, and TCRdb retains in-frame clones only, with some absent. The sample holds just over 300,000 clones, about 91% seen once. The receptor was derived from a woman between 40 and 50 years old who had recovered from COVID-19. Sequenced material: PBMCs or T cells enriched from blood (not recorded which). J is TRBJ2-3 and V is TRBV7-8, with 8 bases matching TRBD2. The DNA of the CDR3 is TGTGCCAGCAGCCTACTAGCGGAGTCCACAGATACGCAGTATTTT. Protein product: CASSLLAESTDTQYF.